This TCR beta chain was profiled in a study of T cell responses to AZD1222 COVID-19 vaccine. General observations from the study: Unmutated variant regions are reportedly the target of nearly half of TCRs that are spike-specific. Receipt of two AZD1222 doses was followed by a rise in Spike-specific TCR breadth and depth. White British donors predominated, females outnumbered males, and clonal diversity was possibly underestimated.

With regard to this clone: The antigen is undetermined.

Pooled in the analysis were second doses at about 4 or about 12 weeks. Repertoires were generated with immunoSEQ multiplex PCR, while TCRdb's copy carries only in-frame clones and drops some. The sample has approximately 200,000 clones, around 93% seen once. The specimen comprised peripheral blood, sampled 28 days after the second AZD1222 dose. This TCR derives from an adult who received the AZD1222 COVID-19 vaccine.

CDR3 DNA: TGTGCCAGCAGCGCTAGAATCTCCTCGAGCTCCTACAATGAGCAGTTCTTC. Its translation: CASSARISSSSYNEQFF. The V call is TRBV9, the J call TRBJ2-1; D not resolved. CDR1 and CDR2 from the germline V gene are SGDLS and YYNGEE. Trimming left V 3 bases short and J 0 bases short, with 16 bases between. The CDR3 loop spans 17 amino acids.